The 3 T cell receptor beta chains below come from one sample, sequenced in a study of CXCR3-negative and CXCR3-positive naive CD8 T cells (dated by TCRdb to the late 2010s). Results and caveats for the whole study, not just this receptor: Compared with CXCR3-negative naive cells, CXCR3-positive naive cells had TRB CDR3s with higher hydrophobicity (lower Kidera factor 4), lower energy, and higher strength and volume indices.

The sequencer was a NextSeq 550. The Human TCR Profiling Kit (MiLaboratory) was used to prepare UMI-labeled 5' RACE TRB cDNA libraries. Once TCRdb had reprocessed the reads, it stored one entry per CDR3 protein sequence and supplied no DNA. The sample's table covers around 80,000 distinct CDR3 sequences. In total, the top ten clones hold about 0.62% of the sample. These TCRs are of unknown antigen specificity. Sequences were obtained from naive CXCR3+ CD8+ T cells from blood. In light of the paper, this sample's cell subset or site label describes: CD45RO-CCR7+CD27+CD95- naive CD8+ T cells expressing CXCR3 (TNR3+). The receptors derive from a human donor in good health. Some clones in this sample may be carry-over from other donors' samples.

The chain combines TRBV28 with TRBJ1-5. Germline V gene data show CDR1 as MDHEN and CDR2 as SYDVKM. This CDR3 has 14 amino acids. This chain's CDR3 is CASNMEQGGLSQHF.

The chain uses TRBV27 and TRBJ2-7; no DNA is available, so the TRBD2 call from TCRdb remains unchecked. This CDR3 spans 16 amino acids. Per germline, CDR1 MNHEY and CDR2 SMNVEV (reference sequence). CDR3 in amino acids: CASSLSSPALGYEQYF.

This chain joins TRBV29-1 and TRBJ2-1; the D gene TCRdb calls, TRBD2, cannot be checked with no DNA. Germline CDR1 is SQVTM and CDR2 is ANQGSEA. The CDR3 runs to 14 residues. The CDR3 loop is CSVVGTSSSNEQFF.